This is a list of T cell receptor beta chains from one sample in a study of response to subunit inactivated influenza vaccine. From the RT-PCR reads, TCRdb called clonotypes with MiXCR, one entry per CDR3 protein. Of about 520,000 distinct CDR3 sequences in the sample, around 7.7% were seen once. This specimen was PBMCs from blood, taken less than 30 months after vaccination. The receptor source for this set is a man between 45 and 75 years old who received an inactivated influenza vaccine. The CDR3 runs from the conserved cysteine through the conserved F or W. The D gene is left open where the match is weak. Rows give clone size only sometimes, using once, few, many, or a class for an expanded clone.

V gene,clone size,J gene,D gene,CDR3 DNA,CDR3 protein
TRBV5-6,NA,TRBJ2-4,NA,TGTGCCAGCAGCTTGGTTACGGGGGTGGGCATTCAGTACTTC,CASSLVTGVGIQYF
TRBV27,few,TRBJ2-1,NA,TGTGCCAGCAGTTTATCGTGGGGCTCCTACAATGAGCAGTTCTTC,CASSLSWGSYNEQFF
TRBV2,few,TRBJ2-7,NA,TGTGCCAGCAGGGCGGGCGAGCAGTACTTC,CASRAGEQYF
TRBV6-1,NA,TRBJ1-5,NA,TGTGCCAGCATGGAAGGGTGGGGGCGAGGGGCCCAGCATTTT,CASMEGWGRGAQHF
TRBV4-3,few,TRBJ2-1,TRBD2,TGCGCCAGCAGCCAAGAAGTGACTAGCGGGTCGAATTCCTACAATGAGCAGTTCTTC,CASSQEVTSGSNSYNEQFF
TRBV27,NA,TRBJ2-1,TRBD2,TGTGCCAGCAGTGCCCGACTAGCGGACCTTTACAATGAGCAGTTCTTC,CASSARLADLYNEQFF
TRBV4-2,NA,TRBJ2-2,TRBD1,TGTGCCAGCAGCCAAGGACAGGGGGCAGCCGGGGAGCTGTTTTTT,CASSQGQGAAGELFF
TRBV20-1,NA,TRBJ2-5,NA,TGCAGTGCTGGGAGAGTGGGTAGACGGGAGACCCAGTACTTC,CSAGRVGRRETQYF
TRBV27,many,TRBJ2-7,NA,TGTGCCAGCAGTCCCACCGTTCGTCCCTACGAGCAGTACTTC,CASSPTVRPYEQYF
TRBV5-1,few,TRBJ2-5,TRBD1,TGCGCCAGCAGCATGGACAGGGCGGAGGAGACCCAGTACTTC,CASSMDRAEETQYF
TRBV10-3,many,TRBJ2-7,NA,TGTGCCATCAGTGACCCAGGTCAGGGCTCCTACGAGCAGTACTTC,CAISDPGQGSYEQYF
TRBV11-2,NA,TRBJ1-5,TRBD1,TGTGCCAGCAGCAGGGACAGACTTCGTTTCGATAGCAATCAGCCCCAGCATTTT,CASSRDRLRFDSNQPQHF
TRBV2,few,TRBJ2-7,NA,TGTGCCAGCAGGCGGGGCTTGAGCACCCACGAGCAGTACTTC,CASRRGLSTHEQYF
TRBV11-3,NA,TRBJ2-5,NA,TGTGCCAGCAGCAAGACAGGAAAAGAGACCCAGTACTTC,CASSKTGKETQYF
TRBV12-3/TRBV12-4,few,TRBJ2-3,TRBD1,TGTGCCAGCAGAGGGACAGGGACAGACACGCAGTATTTT,CASRGTGTDTQYF
TRBV11-2,NA,TRBJ2-1,TRBD2,TGTGCCAGCAGCTTACCTCGACTAGGACTAGCGGTGAACAATGAGCAGTTCTTC,CASSLPRLGLAVNNEQFF
TRBV7-8,many,TRBJ1-5,NA,TGTGCCAGCAGCTACTTCACCGGGACACCTAGCAATCAGCCCCAGCATTTT,CASSYFTGTPSNQPQHF
TRBV15,few,TRBJ1-4,NA,TGTGCCACCAGCGTCGGACCCCATGGTGAAAAACTGTTTTTT,CATSVGPHGEKLFF
TRBV20-1,many,TRBJ1-4,NA,TGCAGTGGGGGGGCGAGGGATGAAAAACTGTTTTTT,CSGGARDEKLFF
TRBV12-3/TRBV12-4,few,TRBJ2-1,NA,TGTGCCACCAACCCGGGACATCCGAAACGAAATGAGCAGTTCTTC,CATNPGHPKRNEQFF
TRBV29-1,many,TRBJ2-5,NA,TGCAGCGTTGAAGTTTCAGGAAGCGAGACCCAGTACTTC,CSVEVSGSETQYF
TRBV7-3,few,TRBJ2-1,TRBD2,TGTGCCAGCAGCTCGACTAGCCGGCACAATGAGCAGTTCTTC,CASSSTSRHNEQFF
TRBV4-2,NA,TRBJ2-7,TRBD2,TGTGCCAGCAGCGTTCTCCCGTCTGGGGGGGCCTACGAGCAGTACTTC,CASSVLPSGGAYEQYF
TRBV6-5,NA,TRBJ2-5,NA,TGTGCCAGCAGTTATATGGGGGCGCGGGAGACCCAGTACTTC,CASSYMGARETQYF
TRBV11-2,NA,TRBJ2-3,TRBD2,TGTGCCAGCAGCTCCTCTGGACTAGCGGGATTGGGCACAGATACGCAGTATTTT,CASSSSGLAGLGTDTQYF
TRBV28,few,TRBJ1-2,NA,TGTGCCAGCACAACGGGGTGGCAGGGATATGGCTACACCTTC,CASTTGWQGYGYTF
TRBV20-1,few,TRBJ2-1,TRBD1,TGCAGTGCTAGGCCAGGAGACAGGGGTGGCAATGAGCAGTTCTTC,CSARPGDRGGNEQFF
TRBV7-3,NA,TRBJ2-2,TRBD1,TGTGCCAGCAGTGTGGGACAGGGGAAGTCCGGGGAGCTGTTTTTT,CASSVGQGKSGELFF
TRBV4-3,many,TRBJ2-2,NA,TGCGCCAGCAGCCAAGGACTAGAATCTTTCACCGGGGAGCTGTTTTTT,CASSQGLESFTGELFF
TRBV29-1,many,TRBJ2-5,NA,TGCAGCGTTGATGGGCCTCTCCAGACCCAGTACTTC,CSVDGPLQTQYF
TRBV4-1,NA,TRBJ2-2,TRBD1,TGCGCCAGCAGCCAAACGCTGACAGGGACCGGGGAGCTGTTTTTT,CASSQTLTGTGELFF
TRBV20-1,few,TRBJ2-7,TRBD1,TGCAGTGCGGCGGACAGGGGGCAGGAAGAGCAGTACTTC,CSAADRGQEEQYF
TRBV23-1,NA,TRBJ2-7,NA,TGCGCCAGCAGTCAATCGTACCGGGGCCGGGACTACGAGCAGTACTTC,CASSQSYRGRDYEQYF
TRBV19,NA,TRBJ2-1,NA,TGTGCCACCCGGGACGAAAACAATGAGCAGTTCTTC,CATRDENNEQFF
TRBV15,few,TRBJ1-4,NA,TGTGCCACCAGCAGAGACAGGAAGGCTAATGAAAAACTGTTTTTT,CATSRDRKANEKLFF
TRBV11-3,NA,TRBJ2-2,NA,TGTGCCAGCAGCTTCCCTTCTTCCGGGACGAACACCGGGGAGCTGTTTTTT,CASSFPSSGTNTGELFF
TRBV11-2,few,TRBJ1-2,NA,TGTGCCAGCAGCTTAGAACCCGGGGATCATGGCTACACCTTC,CASSLEPGDHGYTF
TRBV12-3/TRBV12-4,NA,TRBJ2-7,NA,TGTGCCAGCAGTCAGGGCCCTGTTTCTGAGCAGTACTTC,CASSQGPVSEQYF
TRBV6-1,few,TRBJ2-2,TRBD1,TGTGCCAGCAACGACAGGGGTGCGAACGGGGAGCTGTTTTTT,CASNDRGANGELFF
TRBV4-2,NA,TRBJ1-6,TRBD1,TGTGCCAGCAGCCAAGAGGGACAGGGGGCAGGGAATTCACCCCTCCACTTT,CASSQEGQGAGNSPLHF
TRBV20-1,NA,TRBJ2-3,TRBD2,TGCAGTGCTAGGCTAGCGGGGGGGCCTCTCCCAGATACGCAGTATTTT,CSARLAGGPLPDTQYF
TRBV5-1,few,TRBJ2-3,TRBD2,TGCGCCAGCAGCTTGGAGCCGACTAGCGGGGGGGCTTTAGATACGCAGTATTTT,CASSLEPTSGGALDTQYF
TRBV29-1,few,TRBJ2-5,TRBD1,TGCAGCGGGGCCTACAGGGGGCGGAAGACCCAGTACTTC,CSGAYRGRKTQYF